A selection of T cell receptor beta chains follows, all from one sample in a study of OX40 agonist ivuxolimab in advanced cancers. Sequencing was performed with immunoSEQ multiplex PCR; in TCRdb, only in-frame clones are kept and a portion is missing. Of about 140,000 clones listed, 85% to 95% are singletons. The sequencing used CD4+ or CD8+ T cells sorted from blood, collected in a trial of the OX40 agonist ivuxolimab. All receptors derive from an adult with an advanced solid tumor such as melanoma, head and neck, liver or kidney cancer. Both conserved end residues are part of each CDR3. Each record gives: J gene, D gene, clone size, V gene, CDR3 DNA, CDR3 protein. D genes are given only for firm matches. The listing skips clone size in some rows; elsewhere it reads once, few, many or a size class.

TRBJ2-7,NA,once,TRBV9,TGTGCCAGCAGCCCAAGACAGGAGCAGTACTTC,CASSPRQEQYF
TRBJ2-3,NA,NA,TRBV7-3,TGTGCCAGCAGCTTAAGTGTCAGTTTCACAGATACGCAGTATTTT,CASSLSVSFTDTQYF
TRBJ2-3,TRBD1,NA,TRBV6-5,TGTGCCAGCAGTTCCGGGACAGGACCTAGCACAGATACGCAGTATTTT,CASSSGTGPSTDTQYF
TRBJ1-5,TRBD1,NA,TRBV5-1,TGCGCCAGCAGCTTGGAGGGGGCAGGACCTTATAGCAATCAGCCCCAGCATTTT,CASSLEGAGPYSNQPQHF
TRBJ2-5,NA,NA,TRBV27,TGTGCCAGCAGCGGCCGGGACGGCCGAGAGACCCAGTACTTC,CASSGRDGRETQYF
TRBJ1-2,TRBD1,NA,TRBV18,TGTGCCAGCTCACCCGGGACAGGCAACTATGGCTACACCTTC,CASSPGTGNYGYTF
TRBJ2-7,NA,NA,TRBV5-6,TGTGCCAGCAGCTTCATGACCTACTACGAGCAGTACTTC,CASSFMTYYEQYF
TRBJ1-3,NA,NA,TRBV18,TGTGCCAGCTCACCACGGGATGGGGGATCTGGAAACACCATATATTTT,CASSPRDGGSGNTIYF
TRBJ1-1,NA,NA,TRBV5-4,TGTGCCAGCAGCTTGGGGGCGGCGAACACTGAAGCTTTCTTT,CASSLGAANTEAFF
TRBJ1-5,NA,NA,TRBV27,TGTGCCAGCAGTTTATCATGGGGGGGGACGGTCAATCAGCCCCAGCATTTT,CASSLSWGGTVNQPQHF
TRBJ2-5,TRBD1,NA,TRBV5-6,TGTGCCAGCAGCGGGCAGGGACAGGGTGAGACCCAGTACTTC,CASSGQGQGETQYF
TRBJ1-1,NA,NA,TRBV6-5,TGTGCCAGCAGTTACGGGGCGGTCAGCCTGAACACTGAAGCTTTCTTT,CASSYGAVSLNTEAFF
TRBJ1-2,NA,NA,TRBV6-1,TGTGCTACCCAGTCGGGGGGTACTAACTATGGCTACACCTTC,CATQSGGTNYGYTF